These 22 T cell receptor beta chains were sequenced from one sample in a study of cytomegalovirus exposure and HLA in healthy donors. The PCR employed 60 Vbeta primers together with 13 Jbeta primers. TCRdb's table, derived via immunoSEQ multiplex PCR, lists solely in-frame clones and lacks some. The sample lists around 210,000 clones; approximately 81% were seen once. Sequenced input: PBMCs. The origin of the receptors is a girl aged 2-10 years in good health and CMV-seronegative.

The chain links TRBV9 to TRBJ2-3, with D hard to call. V was cut by 2 bases and J by 0 bases, with 10 bases left in between. The CDR3 loop spans 15 amino acids. Germline V gene data show CDR1 as SGDLS and CDR2 as YYNGEE. The CDR3, as DNA: TGTGCCAGCAGCGTTTCCGTCCTGAGCACAGATACGCAGTATTTT. Encoded protein: CASSVSVLSTDTQYF.

The CDR3 nucleotides read TGTGCCAGCAGTAGACTAGTTGATACGCAGTATTTT. Protein: CASSRLVDTQYF. This chain connects TRBV6-6 to TRBJ2-3, with D maybe TRBD2 (6 bases). V lost 5 bases and J lost 6, with 9 bases in between. Germline V gives CDR1 MNHNY, CDR2 SVGAGI (reference sequence). This CDR3 has 12 amino acids.

V usage is TRBV7-9 and J usage is TRBJ1-2; no definite D call. Germline-derived CDR1 and CDR2 are SEHNR and FQNEAQ (reference sequence). The CDR3 contains 12 residues. The V and J ends lost 5 bases and 6 bases respectively, with 10 bases between them. The CDR3 sequence is CASSGRDDGYTF. CDR3 DNA sequence: TGTGCCAGCAGCGGGAGAGACGATGGCTACACCTTC.

The CDR3 sequence: CASSYSFGGAKNIQYF. The CDR3 nucleotides read TGTGCCAGCAGTTACTCGTTCGGGGGGGCCAAAAACATTCAGTACTTC. V and J are TRBV6-5 and TRBJ2-4; 7 bases match TRBD2. CDR1 MNHEY and CDR2 SVGAGI come from the germline V gene. With 0 bases clipped from V and 1 base from J, the junction kept 3 bases outside the gene matches. The CDR3 length is 16 residues.

This clone was observed a few times. This chain joins TRBV7-9 and TRBJ2-3, with 12 bases fitting TRBD2. CDR1 is SEHNR, CDR2 FQNEAQ, per germline (reference sequence). This CDR3 has 16 residues. J gave up 6 bases and V 1 base, and 5 bases lay outside the gene matches. In DNA, the CDR3 is TGTGCCAGCAGCTTAGTCCGGACTAGCGGGAAGGATACGCAGTATTTT. This codes for CASSLVRTSGKDTQYF.

This sequence joins TRBV6-1 and TRBJ2-5; TRBD1 is a possible D gene (6 bases). This CDR3 has 12 residues. V was shortened by 7 bases and J by 7 bases, with 13 bases between the two germline ends. Per the germline V gene, CDR1 is MNHNS and CDR2 is SASEGT. CDR3 sequence (DNA): TGTGCCAGCAAGGGGGTCTGGGGGACCCAGTACTTC. It specifies CASKGVWGTQYF.

V gene TRBV5-1 combines with J gene TRBJ2-3; D gene unclear. This CDR3 spans 12 amino acids. Per the germline V gene, CDR1 is SGHRS and CDR2 is YFSETQ. Between the trimmed V and J ends, which lost 3 bases and 3 bases, there was a span of 5 bases. The CDR3 loop reads CASSYMTDTQYF. In nucleotides, the CDR3 is TGCGCCAGCAGCTATATGACAGATACGCAGTATTTT.

The CDR3 reads CASSIATGYNEQFF. CDR3 coding DNA: TGTGCCAGTAGTATTGCGACAGGCTACAATGAGCAGTTCTTC. V is TRBV19 and J is TRBJ2-1; tentative D call: TRBD1 (6 bases). Germline CDR1 LNHDA, CDR2 SQIVND (reference sequence). Trimming removed 3 bases at V and 3 bases at J, with 9 bases between. The CDR3 sequence is 14 residues long. Using reference TRBV19 and TRBJ2-1 for the parts outside the CDR3, the full variable domain is DGGITQSPKYLFRKEGQNVTLSCEQNLNHDAMYWYRQDPGQGLRLIYYSQIVNDFQKGDIAEGYSVSREKKESFPLTVTSAQKNPTAFYLCASSIATGYNEQFFGPGTRLTVL.

The genes are TRBV5-6 and TRBJ2-1, with a possible D match to TRBD2 (6 bases). Looked up from germline, CDR1 is SGHDT and CDR2 is YYEEEE. V was shortened by 0 bases and J by 7 bases, with 14 bases between the two germline ends. The CDR3 is 15 amino acids. CDR3 coding DNA: TGTGCCAGCAGCTTGGGACTAGTGGTTGGAAATGAGCAGTTCTTC. Its translation: CASSLGLVVGNEQFF.

The chain links TRBV2 to TRBJ2-3; 12 nucleotides agree with TRBD2. The CDR3 runs 15 residues. V lost 5 bases, J lost 2 bases, and 2 bases stayed unmatched. Germline CDR1 is SNHLY and CDR2 is FYNNEI. The CDR3 DNA reads as TGTGCCAGCAGTTGGACTAGCGGGGCCACAGATACGCAGTATTTT. Translating gives CASSWTSGATDTQYF.

This clone was counted once. The chain couples TRBV5-4 to TRBJ1-2; D gene ambiguous. Germline V CDR1 and CDR2: SGHNT, YYREEE (reference sequence). The CDR3 length is 13 residues. Trimming shortened V by 3 bases and J by 4 bases, and 10 bases separated the two germline ends. The CDR3 sequence: CASSSPSSYGYTF. In nucleotides, the CDR3 is TGTGCCAGCAGCTCTCCGAGCTCCTATGGCTACACCTTC.

The chain employs TRBV14 and TRBJ2-1; maybe TRBD2 (5 bases). V lost 2 bases to trimming and J lost 1 base, with 12 bases between them. Germline CDR1 is SGHDN and CDR2 is FVKESK. This CDR3 comprises 16 residues. The CDR3 protein is CASSQTRQPSYNEQFF. DNA of the CDR3: TGTGCCAGCAGCCAAACTAGGCAACCTTCCTACAATGAGCAGTTCTTC.

V is TRBV13 and J is TRBJ1-1, with 7 bases identical to TRBD1. The CDR3 is made up of 15 amino acids. V was clipped by 1 base and J by 4 bases; unmatched bases: 6. The germline CDR1 and CDR2 sequences are PRHDT and FYEKMQ (reference sequence). The CDR3 spells CASSLARQGGTEAFF. In DNA, the CDR3 is TGTGCCAGCAGCTTAGCCCGACAGGGTGGCACTGAAGCTTTCTTT.

The chain links TRBV5-4 to TRBJ2-4; tentative D call: TRBD2 (6 bases). This CDR3 region has 15 residues. V was pared by 0 bases and J by 0 bases, with 7 bases between. Germline CDR1 is SGHNT and CDR2 is YYREEE (reference sequence). The CDR3 sequence is CASSLAGLAKNIQYF. In DNA form, the CDR3 reads TGTGCCAGCAGCTTGGCGGGACTAGCCAAAAACATTCAGTACTTC.

The chain recombines TRBV20-1 with TRBJ2-5; D gene unclear. The CDR3 consists of 11 residues. Trimming pared 6 bases from V and 0 bases from J, leaving 5 bases between. Germline CDR1 reads DFQATT; CDR2 reads SNEGSKA (reference sequence). This CDR3 reads CSALHQETQYF. In nucleotides, the CDR3 is TGCAGTGCCCTACACCAAGAGACCCAGTACTTC.

V gene TRBV5-6 combines with J gene TRBJ2-5; 7 positions match TRBD1. The assigned J gene may be wrong: the sequence end matches TRBJ2-7 better. This CDR3 spans 14 amino acids. CDR1 SGHDT and CDR2 YYEEEE come from the germline V gene. As DNA, the CDR3 is TGTGCCAGCAGCTTGGACAGGGGAATCTACGAGCAGTACTTC. Translating it yields CASSLDRGIYEQYF.

This clone was observed a few times. This rearrangement joins TRBV9 to TRBJ2-3, with D tentatively TRBD1 (6 bases). This CDR3 spans 13 amino acids. The germline CDR1 and CDR2 sequences are SGDLS and YYNGEE. Deletions cut 3 bases from V and 3 bases from J, with 8 bases between. This CDR3 reads CASSEGQTDTQYF. The CDR3 nucleotides are TGTGCCAGCAGCGAGGGACAAACAGATACGCAGTATTTT.

The rearrangement links TRBV5-5 to TRBJ2-7, with a tentative D call TRBD2 (5 bases). The CDR3 is made up of 15 amino acids. The germline V gene encodes CDR1 SGHKS and CDR2 YYEKEE (reference sequence). V was shortened by 4 bases and J by 0 bases, with 14 bases between the two germline ends. The CDR3 sequence is CASSLRVMDSYEQYF. CDR3 nucleotide sequence: TGTGCCAGCAGCCTGAGGGTAATGGACTCCTACGAGCAGTACTTC. The full variable domain, completed using reference TRBV5-5 and TRBJ2-7, is DAGVTQSPTHLIKTRGQQVTLRCSPISGHKSVSWYQQVLGQGPQFIFQYYEKEERGRGNFPDRFSARQFPNYSSELNVNALLLGDSALYLCASSLRVMDSYEQYFGPGTRLTVT.

The gene calls are TRBV6-4 and TRBJ2-5, with a possible D match to TRBD1 (5 bases). This CDR3 comprises 15 residues. With 4 bases removed from V and 5 bases from J, the gap between germline ends came to 17 bases. CDR1 and CDR2 from the germline V gene are MRHNA and SNTAGT. CDR3: CASSVRIRSGETQYF. The CDR3 region has the DNA TGTGCCAGCAGTGTCCGCATCCGTTCAGGGGAGACCCAGTACTTC.

The V call is TRBV2, the J call TRBJ2-2, with D perhaps TRBD1 (5 bases). The CDR3 contains 14 residues. Germline V gene sequence: CDR1 SNHLY, CDR2 FYNNEI. V was clipped by 9 bases and J by 1 base, with 12 bases between them. The DNA of the CDR3 is TGTGCCAGTAAAGGACACCTGAACACCGGGGAGCTGTTTTTT. Protein product: CASKGHLNTGELFF.

This chain connects TRBV7-9 to TRBJ2-3; 12 bases line up with TRBD2. The CDR3 spans 16 residues. Trimming took 4 bases from V and 5 from J; bases not matched to a gene: 7. Germline V gene data show CDR1 as SEHNR and CDR2 as FQNEAQ (reference sequence). The CDR3 sequence is CASSYGLAGIRDTQYF. CDR3 nucleotides: TGTGCCAGCAGCTATGGACTAGCGGGAATAAGAGATACGCAGTATTTT.

This chain links TRBV4-1 with TRBJ1-2; D gene uncertain. The CDR3 runs to 14 residues. The germline gives CDR1 MGHRA, CDR2 YSYEKL. The ends were cut back, 3 bases at V and 2 bases at J, with 10 bases in the middle. The CDR3: CASSHLPVNYGYTF. As DNA, the CDR3 is TGCGCCAGCAGCCACCTCCCGGTAAACTATGGCTACACCTTC.